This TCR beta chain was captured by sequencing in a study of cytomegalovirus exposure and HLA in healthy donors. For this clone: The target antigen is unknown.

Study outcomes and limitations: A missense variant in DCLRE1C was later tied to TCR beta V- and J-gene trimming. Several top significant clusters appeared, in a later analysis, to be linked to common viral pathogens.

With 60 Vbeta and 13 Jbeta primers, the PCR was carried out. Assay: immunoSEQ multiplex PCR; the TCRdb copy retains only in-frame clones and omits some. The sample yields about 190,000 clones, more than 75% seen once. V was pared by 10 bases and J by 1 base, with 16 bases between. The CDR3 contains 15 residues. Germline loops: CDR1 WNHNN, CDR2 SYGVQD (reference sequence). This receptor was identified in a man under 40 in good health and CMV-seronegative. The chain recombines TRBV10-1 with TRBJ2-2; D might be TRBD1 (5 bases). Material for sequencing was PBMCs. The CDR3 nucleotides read TGCGCCACCGCTCCAGGGCTCCGGAACACCGGGGAGCTGTTTTTT. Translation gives CATAPGLRNTGELFF.